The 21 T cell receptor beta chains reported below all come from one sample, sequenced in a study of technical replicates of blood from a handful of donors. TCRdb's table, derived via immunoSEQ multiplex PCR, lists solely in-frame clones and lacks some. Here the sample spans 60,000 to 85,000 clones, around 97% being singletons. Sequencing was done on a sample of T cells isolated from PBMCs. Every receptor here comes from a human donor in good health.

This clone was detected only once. CDR3 amino acids: CASSANPALYGYTF. The CDR3 DNA reads TGTGCCAGCAGCGCTAATCCTGCCCTCTATGGCTACACCTTC. The V call is TRBV6-5, the J call TRBJ1-2; D remains ambiguous. V gave up 6 bases and J gave up 4 bases, with 15 bases separating them. CDR1 is MNHEY and CDR2 is SVGAGI in the germline V gene. The CDR3 is made up of 14 amino acids.

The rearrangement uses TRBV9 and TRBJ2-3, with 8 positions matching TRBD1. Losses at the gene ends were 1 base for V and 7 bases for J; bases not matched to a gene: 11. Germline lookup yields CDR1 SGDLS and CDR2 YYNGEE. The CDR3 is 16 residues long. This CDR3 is CASSVSGGSRANTQYF. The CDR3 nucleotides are TGTGCCAGCAGCGTATCAGGGGGCTCTAGAGCCAATACGCAGTATTTT.

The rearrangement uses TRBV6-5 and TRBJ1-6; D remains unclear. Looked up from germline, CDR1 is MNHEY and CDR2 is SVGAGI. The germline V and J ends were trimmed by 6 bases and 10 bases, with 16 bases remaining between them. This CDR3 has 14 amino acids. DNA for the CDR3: TGTGCCAGCAGACGGAAGGCTTCGGGGTCACCCCTCCACTTT. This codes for CASRRKASGSPLHF.

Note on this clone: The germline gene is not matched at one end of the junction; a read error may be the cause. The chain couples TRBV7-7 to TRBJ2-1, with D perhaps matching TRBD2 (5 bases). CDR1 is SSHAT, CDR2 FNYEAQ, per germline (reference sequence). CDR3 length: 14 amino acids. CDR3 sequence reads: CASSLALTDNEQFF. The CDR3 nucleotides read TGTGCTAGCAGCTTAGCGCTAACCGACAATGAGCAGTTCTTC. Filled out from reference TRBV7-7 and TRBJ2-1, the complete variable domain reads GAGVSQSPRYKVTKRGQDVTLRCDPISSHATLYWYQQALGQGPEFLTYFNYEAQPDKSGLPSDRFSAERPEGSISTLTIQRTEQRDSAMYRCASSLALTDNEQFFGPGTRLTVL.

The CDR3 sequence is CASSQGQYYEQYF. In DNA form, the CDR3 reads TGTGCCAGCAGTCAAGGACAGTACTACGAGCAGTACTTC. The rearrangement links TRBV6-5 to TRBJ2-7; tentative D call: TRBD1 (6 bases). Germline-derived CDR1 and CDR2 are MNHEY and SVGAGI. The CDR3 sequence is 13 residues long. The V end lost 5 bases, the J end lost 3 bases, and 11 bases lay between the germline ends.

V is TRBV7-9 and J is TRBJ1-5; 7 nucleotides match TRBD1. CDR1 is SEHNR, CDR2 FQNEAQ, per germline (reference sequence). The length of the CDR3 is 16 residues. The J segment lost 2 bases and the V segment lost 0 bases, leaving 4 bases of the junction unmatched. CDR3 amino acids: CASSLAGGGGNQPQHF. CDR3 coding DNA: TGTGCCAGCAGCTTAGCAGGGGGCGGCGGCAATCAGCCCCAGCATTTT.

DNA of the CDR3: TGCGCCAGCAGCTTGGCCGCGGGGACTAGCGGCACAGATACGCAGTATTTT. As protein: CASSLAAGTSGTDTQYF. The chain uses TRBV5-1 and TRBJ2-3; 10 bases match TRBD2. The CDR3 totals 17 residues. V trimming: 0 bases; J trimming: 1 base; junction bases outside the gene matches: 5. Germline V gene data show CDR1 as SGHRS and CDR2 as YFSETQ.

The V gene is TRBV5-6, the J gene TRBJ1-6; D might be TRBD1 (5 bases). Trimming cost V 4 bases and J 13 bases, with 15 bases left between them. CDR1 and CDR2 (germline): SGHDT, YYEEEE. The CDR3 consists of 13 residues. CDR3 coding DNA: TGTGCCAGCAGCGGGGGGGGGTGGTCGCCCCTCCACTTT. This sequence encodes CASSGGGWSPLHF.

CDR3 coding DNA: TGTGCCAGCAGCCGGTTAGGGGCCGGGGAGCTGTTTTTT. This encodes CASSRLGAGELFF. The chain joins TRBV28 to TRBJ2-2; the D gene is possibly TRBD1 (5 bases). Trimming shortened V by 6 bases and J by 6 bases, and 11 bases separated the two germline ends. The CDR3 totals 13 residues. CDR1 MDHEN and CDR2 SYDVKM come from the germline V gene. The entire variable domain, with the rest obtained from reference TRBV28 and TRBJ2-2, is as follows: DVKVTQSSRYLVKRTGEKVFLECVQDMDHENMFWYRQDPGLGLRLIYFSYDVKMKEKGDIPEGYSVSREKKERFSLILESASTNQTSMYLCASSRLGAGELFFGEGSRLTVL.

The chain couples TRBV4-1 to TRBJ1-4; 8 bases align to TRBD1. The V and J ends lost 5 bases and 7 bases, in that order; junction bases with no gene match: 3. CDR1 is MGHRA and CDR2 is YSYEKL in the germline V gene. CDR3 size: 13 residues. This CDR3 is CASSLTGGEKLFF. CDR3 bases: TGCGCCAGCAGCTTAACAGGGGGTGAAAAACTGTTTTTT.

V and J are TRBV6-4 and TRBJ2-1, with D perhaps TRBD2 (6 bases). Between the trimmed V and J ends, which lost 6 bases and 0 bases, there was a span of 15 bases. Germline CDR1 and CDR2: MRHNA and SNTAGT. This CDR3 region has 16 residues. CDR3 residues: CASRASANSSYNEQFF. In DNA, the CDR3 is TGTGCCAGCAGGGCTAGCGCGAACAGCTCCTACAATGAGCAGTTCTTC.

The CDR3 region is CASRRLHYNEQFF. For the CDR3, the DNA is TGTGCCAGCAGGAGACTCCACTACAATGAGCAGTTCTTC. The V and J genes are TRBV2 and TRBJ2-1; no clear D. The V end lost 6 bases, the J end lost 3 bases, and 9 bases lay between the germline ends. Germline assignment: CDR1 SNHLY and CDR2 FYNNEI. The CDR3 contains 13 residues.

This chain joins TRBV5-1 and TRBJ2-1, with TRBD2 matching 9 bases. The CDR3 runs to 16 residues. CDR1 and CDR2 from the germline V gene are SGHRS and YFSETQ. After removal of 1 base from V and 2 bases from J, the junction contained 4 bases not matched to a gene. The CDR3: CASSLTIAGAYNEQFF. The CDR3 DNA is TGCGCCAGCAGCTTGACCATAGCGGGGGCCTACAATGAGCAGTTCTTC.

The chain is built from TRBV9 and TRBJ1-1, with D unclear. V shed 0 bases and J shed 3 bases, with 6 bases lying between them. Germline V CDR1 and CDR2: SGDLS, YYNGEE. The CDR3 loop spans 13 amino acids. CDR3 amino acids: CASSVDWYTEAFF. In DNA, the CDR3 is TGTGCCAGCAGCGTAGACTGGTACACTGAAGCTTTCTTT.

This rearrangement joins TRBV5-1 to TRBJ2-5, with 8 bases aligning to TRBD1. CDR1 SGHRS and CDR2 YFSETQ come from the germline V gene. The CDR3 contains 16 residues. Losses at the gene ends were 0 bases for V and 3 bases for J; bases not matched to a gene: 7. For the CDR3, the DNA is TGCGCCAGCAGCTTGGGGGCAGGGGGCACTAAAGAGACCCAGTACTTC. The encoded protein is CASSLGAGGTKETQYF.

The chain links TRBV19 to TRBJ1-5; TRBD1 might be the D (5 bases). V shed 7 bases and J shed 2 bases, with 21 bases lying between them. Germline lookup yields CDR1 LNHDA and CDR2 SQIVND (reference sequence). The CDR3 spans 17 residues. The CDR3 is CASKRWQGGGGNQPQHF. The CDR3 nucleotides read TGTGCCAGTAAGAGGTGGCAGGGAGGAGGGGGCAATCAGCCCCAGCATTTT.

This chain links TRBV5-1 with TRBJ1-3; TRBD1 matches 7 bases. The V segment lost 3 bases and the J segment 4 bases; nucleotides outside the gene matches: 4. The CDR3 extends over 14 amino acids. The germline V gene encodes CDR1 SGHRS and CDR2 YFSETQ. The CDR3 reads CASSSGTDGNTIYF. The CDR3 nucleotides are TGCGCCAGCAGCTCCGGGACAGACGGAAACACCATATATTTT.

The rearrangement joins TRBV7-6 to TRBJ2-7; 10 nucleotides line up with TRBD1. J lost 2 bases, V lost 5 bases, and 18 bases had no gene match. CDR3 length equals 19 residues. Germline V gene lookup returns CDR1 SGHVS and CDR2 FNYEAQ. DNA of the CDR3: TGTGCCAGCAGCGGAGCGGGACAGGGGTCCGGGGATACCCCCTACGAGCAGTACTTC. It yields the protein CASSGAGQGSGDTPYEQYF.

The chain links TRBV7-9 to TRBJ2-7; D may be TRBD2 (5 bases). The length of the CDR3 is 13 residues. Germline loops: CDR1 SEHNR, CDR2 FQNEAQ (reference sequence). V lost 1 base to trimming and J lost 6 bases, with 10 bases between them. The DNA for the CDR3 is TGTGCCAGCAGCTTAGTGGCGGGCGGCGAGCAGTACTTC. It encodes CASSLVAGGEQYF.

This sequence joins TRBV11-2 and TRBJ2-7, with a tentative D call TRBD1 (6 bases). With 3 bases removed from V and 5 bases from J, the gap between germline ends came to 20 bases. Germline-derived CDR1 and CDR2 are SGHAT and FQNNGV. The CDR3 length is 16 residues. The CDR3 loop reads CASSLDFRTVTHEQYF. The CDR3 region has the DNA TGTGCCAGCAGCTTGGACTTTAGGACAGTCACTCACGAGCAGTACTTC.

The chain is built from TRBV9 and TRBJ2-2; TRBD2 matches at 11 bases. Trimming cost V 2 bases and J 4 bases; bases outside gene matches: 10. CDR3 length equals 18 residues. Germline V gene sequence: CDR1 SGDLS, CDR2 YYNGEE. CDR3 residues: CASSVSGGVYQVTGELFF. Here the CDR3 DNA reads TGTGCCAGCAGCGTTAGCGGGGGGGTCTACCAAGTCACCGGGGAGCTGTTTTTT.